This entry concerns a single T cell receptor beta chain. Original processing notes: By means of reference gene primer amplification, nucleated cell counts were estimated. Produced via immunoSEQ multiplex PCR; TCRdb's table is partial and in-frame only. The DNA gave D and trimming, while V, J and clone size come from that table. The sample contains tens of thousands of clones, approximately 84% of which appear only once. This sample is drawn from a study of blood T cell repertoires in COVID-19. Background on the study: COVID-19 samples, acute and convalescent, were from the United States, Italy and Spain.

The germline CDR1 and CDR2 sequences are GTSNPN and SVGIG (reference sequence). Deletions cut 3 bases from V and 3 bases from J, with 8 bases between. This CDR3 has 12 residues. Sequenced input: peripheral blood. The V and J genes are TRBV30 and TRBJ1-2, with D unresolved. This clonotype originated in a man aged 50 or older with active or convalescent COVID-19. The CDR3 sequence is CAWSGPYYGYTF. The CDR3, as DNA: TGTGCCTGGAGCGGTCCCTACTATGGCTACACCTTC.